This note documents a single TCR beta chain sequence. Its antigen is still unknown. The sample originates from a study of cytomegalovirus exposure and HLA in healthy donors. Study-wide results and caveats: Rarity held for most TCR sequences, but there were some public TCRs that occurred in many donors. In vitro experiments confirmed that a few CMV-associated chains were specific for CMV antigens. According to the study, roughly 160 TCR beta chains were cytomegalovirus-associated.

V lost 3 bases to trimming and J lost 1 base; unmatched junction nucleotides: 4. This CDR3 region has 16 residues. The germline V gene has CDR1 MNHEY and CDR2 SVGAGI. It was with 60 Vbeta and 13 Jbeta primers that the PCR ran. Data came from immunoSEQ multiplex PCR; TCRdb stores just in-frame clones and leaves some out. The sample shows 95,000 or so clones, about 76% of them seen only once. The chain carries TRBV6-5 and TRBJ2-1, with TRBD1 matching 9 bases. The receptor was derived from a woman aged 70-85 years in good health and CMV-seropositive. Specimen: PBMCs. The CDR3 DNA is TGTGCCAGCAGTTATTCAGGGACAGGGTCCTACAATGAGCAGTTCTTC. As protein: CASSYSGTGSYNEQFF.